These 26 T cell receptor beta chains came from one sample sequenced in a study of T cells in Graves' hyperthyroidism and ophthalmopathy (dated by TCRdb to about 2019). Receptor amplification or capture employed multiplex PCR. Sequenced on an Illumina HiSeq 2000. TCR beta CDR3 regions were amplified from RNA transcripts. The TCR CDR3 was subjected to a first round of RT-PCR using the HTBI primer set and the Qiagen OneStep RT-PCR kit. TCRdb's own reprocessing of the public reads used fastp at Q25 and MiXCR and kept productive beta chains. Entries that share a CDR3 protein sequence are merged under the most common genes and DNA. Counted in this sample were a few hundred thousand distinct CDR3 sequences; 15% to 18% of them appeared once. The top ten clones comprise around 6.6% of the sample. The sequencing input was blood. The receptors were sampled from a woman aged 30 to 39 with Graves' hyperthyroidism.

The chain employs TRBV15 and TRBJ2-7; the match to TRBD2 covers 7 bases. CDR1 LNHNV and CDR2 YYDKDF come from the germline V gene (reference sequence). This CDR3 is built from 18 residues. Germline trimming cut 3 bases from V and 1 base from J; bases unmatched to any gene: 15. Written as DNA, the CDR3 is TGTGCCACCAGCAGGCGGGGGAATAGCGCCTGGGGGTCCTACGAGCAGTACTTC. Translation gives CATSRRGNSAWGSYEQYF.

This clonotype appeared many times. The chain uses TRBV11-2 and TRBJ1-4; possible D gene TRBD1, 6 bases. Germline assignment: CDR1 SGHAT and CDR2 FQNNGV. The CDR3 covers 14 residues. Trimming took off 6 bases at V and 6 bases at J, with 14 bases between the two ends. The DNA of the CDR3 is TGTGCCAGCAGACCAGGGGAAGGATATGAAAAACTGTTTTTT. This sequence encodes CASRPGEGYEKLFF.

The chain couples TRBV6-1 to TRBJ2-6; D is possibly TRBD1 (6 bases). Germline CDR1 reads MNHNS; CDR2 reads SASEGT. This CDR3 region has 18 residues. Trimming left V 5 bases short and J 0 bases short, with 17 bases between. This CDR3 is CASSYGGPPPSGANVLTF. DNA of the CDR3: TGTGCCAGCAGTTATGGGGGCCCTCCGCCCTCTGGGGCCAACGTCCTGACTTTC.

The rearrangement uses TRBV20-1 and TRBJ2-2; TRBD2 matches at 7 bases. Germline V gene sequence: CDR1 DFQATT, CDR2 SNEGSKA (reference sequence). There are 12 residues in the CDR3. V lost 7 bases, J lost 4 bases, and 3 bases stayed unmatched. CDR3 sequence (DNA): TGCAGTGGGGTAGCGGGCACCGGGGAGCTGTTTTTT. Translation gives CSGVAGTGELFF.

This clonotype was counted ten times or more. This chain links TRBV20-1 with TRBJ2-3; D unclear. V was clipped by 5 bases and J by 3 bases, with 15 bases between them. Germline loops: CDR1 DFQATT, CDR2 SNEGSKA (reference sequence). CDR3 size: 14 residues. CDR3 loop: CSAGLRVGTDTQYF. The DNA of the CDR3 is TGCAGTGCTGGGTTACGGGTCGGGACAGATACGCAGTATTTT.

This clonotype was picked up many times. The chain combines TRBV5-5 with TRBJ2-4; 8 bases map to TRBD1. The J segment lost 3 bases and the V segment lost 0 bases, leaving 11 bases of the junction unmatched. This CDR3 comprises 18 residues. CDR1 is SGHKS and CDR2 is YYEKEE in the germline V gene (reference sequence). This chain's CDR3 is CASSLGVAGTGGKNIQYF. Here the CDR3 DNA reads TGTGCCAGCAGCTTGGGCGTTGCCGGGACAGGAGGCAAAAACATTCAGTACTTC.

This clonotype was counted many times. The J gene is TRBJ2-7, the V gene TRBV20-1; 8 bases agree with TRBD1. V shed 1 base and J 6 bases; nucleotides not matched to a gene: 8. CDR1 and CDR2 from the germline V gene are DFQATT and SNEGSKA (reference sequence). CDR3 length equals 14 residues. The CDR3 loop is CSARGDRGKGEQYF. Written as DNA, the CDR3 is TGCAGTGCTAGAGGCGACAGGGGAAAGGGCGAGCAGTACTTC.

Many counts were recorded for this clonotype. The genes are TRBV12-3 or TRBV12-4 and TRBJ1-5; maybe TRBD1 (6 bases). This CDR3 comprises 18 residues. V lost 4 bases, J lost 1 base, and 20 bases lay in between. In nucleotides, the CDR3 is TGTGCCAGCAGTTCCCAGGGATTCGGGGGGCTGAGCAATCAGCCCCAGCATTTT. Translation: CASSSQGFGGLSNQPQHF.

About this clonotype: A much bigger clone sits one base away, suggesting this may be a read error. This sequence joins TRBV7-2 and TRBJ1-3; no clear D. The CDR3 sequence is 14 residues long. Germline V gene data show CDR1 as SGHTA and CDR2 as FQGNSA. V was cut by 5 bases and J by 2 bases, with 10 bases left in between. CDR3 in DNA: TGTGCCAGCAGCCCCACGGGCACTGGAAACACCATATATTTT. Its translation is CASSPTGTGNTIYF.

In this sample, this clonotype turned up a few times. V and J are TRBV10-2 and TRBJ2-1; 7 nucleotides align to TRBD1. Looked up from germline, CDR1 is WSHSY and CDR2 is SAAADI. The V and J ends lost 5 bases and 2 bases, in that order; junction bases with no gene match: 9. This CDR3 spans 16 amino acids. CDR3 sequence (DNA): TGCGCCAGCAGTATCACGTACGGACAGGCCTACAATGAGCAGTTCTTC. It specifies CASSITYGQAYNEQFF.

This clonotype was seen repeatedly, ten times or more. V gene TRBV6-1 combines with J gene TRBJ2-1, with 10 nucleotides matching TRBD2. The CDR3 spans 16 residues. Germline CDR1 MNHNS, CDR2 SASEGT. The V gene end was trimmed by 5 bases and the J gene end by 5 bases; junction bases not matched to a gene: 9. The CDR3 region is CASSYHGLAVNNEQFF. The CDR3 nucleotides are TGTGCCAGCAGTTATCACGGACTAGCGGTGAACAATGAGCAGTTCTTC.

This clonotype turned up a few times. The chain employs TRBV4-3 and TRBJ2-2, with 10 bases lining up with TRBD2. With 1 base clipped from V and 7 bases from J, the junction kept 9 bases outside the gene matches. CDR1 and CDR2 from the germline V gene are LGHNA and YSLEER. The CDR3 contains 17 residues. CDR3 sequence: CASSQAGGLAGDGELFF. In nucleotides, the CDR3 is TGCGCCAGCAGCCAAGCGGGGGGGCTAGCGGGAGACGGGGAGCTGTTTTTT.

This clonotype was recorded at least ten times. This chain connects TRBV10-3 to TRBJ1-5; 8 positions match TRBD1. The V gene end was trimmed by 4 bases and the J gene end by 0 bases; junction bases not matched to a gene: 5. This CDR3 has 16 amino acids. The germline V gene encodes CDR1 ENHRY and CDR2 SYGVKD. CDR3 nucleotide sequence: TGTGCCATCAGTGCAGACACAGGGGGTAGCAATCAGCCCCAGCATTTT. It yields the protein CAISADTGGSNQPQHF.

This clonotype has only a few counts. This rearrangement joins TRBV15 to TRBJ2-1; TRBD2 aligns across 14 bases. The CDR3 is 17 amino acids. The germline CDR1 and CDR2 sequences are LNHNV and YYDKDF (reference sequence). Trimming took 5 bases from V and 6 from J; bases not matched to a gene: 9. The chain's CDR3 is CATSRWKGLAGVNEQFF. CDR3 DNA: TGTGCCACCAGCCGTTGGAAGGGACTAGCGGGAGTCAATGAGCAGTTCTTC.

This clonotype was counted at least ten times. CDR3 loop: CASSPDWETQYF. The CDR3 nucleotides are TGTGCCAGCAGCCCCGATTGGGAGACCCAGTACTTC. The rearrangement links TRBV11-2 to TRBJ2-5; D is unresolved. The CDR3 is 12 amino acids. V was trimmed by 5 bases and J by 5 bases, leaving 9 bases between them. CDR1 is SGHAT, CDR2 FQNNGV, per germline.

This chain connects TRBV20-1 to TRBJ1-2, with 12 bases identical to TRBD1. The CDR3 spans 16 residues. Germline CDR1 and CDR2: DFQATT and SNEGSKA (reference sequence). V lost 6 bases and J lost 2; bases outside the gene matches: 10. CDR3 sequence reads: CSASTRDRGRNYGYTF. CDR3 coding DNA: TGCAGTGCCTCAACCAGGGACAGGGGGCGCAACTATGGCTACACCTTC.

This clonotype was detected only a few times. V is TRBV2 and J is TRBJ1-5; TRBD1 matches 7 bases. The V gene's germline CDR1 is SNHLY and CDR2 FYNNEI. V was clipped by 6 bases and J by 4 bases; unmatched bases: 15. The CDR3 covers 17 residues. The CDR3 sequence: CASSATRQGVSNQPQHF. Here the CDR3 DNA reads TGTGCCAGCAGCGCTACCCGACAGGGTGTGTCGAATCAGCCCCAGCATTTT.

This clonotype has more than one count but fewer than ten. The chain recombines TRBV4-3 with TRBJ1-2; tentative D call: TRBD1 (6 bases). The CDR3 has 15 residues. Trimming pared 0 bases from V and 2 bases from J, leaving 10 bases between. Germline V gives CDR1 LGHNA, CDR2 YSLEER. The CDR3 DNA follows: TGCGCCAGCAGCCAAGATTACAGGGTGAACTATGGCTACACCTTC. This codes for CASSQDYRVNYGYTF.

This clonotype is a singleton in its sample. The rearrangement joins TRBV5-1 to TRBJ2-2; a possible D gene is TRBD1 (6 bases). Trimming left V 3 bases short and J 2 bases short, with 14 bases between. Per the germline V gene, CDR1 is SGHRS and CDR2 is YFSETQ. This CDR3 has 16 amino acids. CDR3 DNA: TGCGCCAGCAGCTACACCCACAGGGTAAACACCGGGGAGCTGTTTTTT. Translating it yields CASSYTHRVNTGELFF.

The V gene is TRBV6-1, the J gene TRBJ2-7, with 11 bases that match TRBD2. Germline V gene sequence: CDR1 MNHNS, CDR2 SASEGT. V shed 10 bases, J shed 0 bases, and the junction held 20 bases outside the gene matches. This CDR3 is 19 amino acids long. The CDR3 spells CAIAGLAEPLNPSSYEQYF. In DNA form, the CDR3 reads TGTGCCATCGCGGGACTAGCGGAGCCTCTTAACCCGAGCTCCTACGAGCAGTACTTC.

In this sample, this clonotype turned up many times. The rearrangement uses TRBV20-1 and TRBJ2-3; TRBD2 matches 8 bases. J lost 0 bases, V lost 1 base, and 18 bases had no gene match. The CDR3 is 20 amino acids. In germline, CDR1 is DFQATT, CDR2 SNEGSKA (reference sequence). The CDR3 reads CSARGRRVASGPSSTDTQYF. In DNA, the CDR3 is TGCAGTGCTAGAGGGCGGAGGGTGGCTAGCGGGCCCTCTAGCACAGATACGCAGTATTTT.

For the CDR3, the DNA is TGCAGCGTTGTCGAAGTTAGCAATCAGCCCCAGCATTTT. Protein sequence: CSVVEVSNQPQHF. J is TRBJ1-5 and V is TRBV29-1; D is undetermined. V dropped 4 bases and J dropped 0 bases, with 7 bases sitting between them. Germline CDR1 and CDR2: SQVTM and ANQGSEA. This CDR3 is 13 amino acids long.

J is TRBJ2-6 and V is TRBV18, with 9 bases identical to TRBD1. This CDR3 comprises 18 residues. Germline-derived CDR1 and CDR2 are KGHSH and LQKENI. Unmatched junction bases numbered 6, after V lost 3 bases and J lost 0 bases. The CDR3 is CASSPLTGGPSGANVLTF. The CDR3 DNA reads TGTGCCAGCTCACCTCTGACAGGGGGTCCCTCTGGGGCCAACGTCCTGACTTTC.

This clonotype was seen at least ten times. The chain employs TRBV29-1 and TRBJ2-1; a weak D match, TRBD1 (5 bases). Germline V lookup: CDR1 SQVTM, CDR2 ANQGSEA. The CDR3 length is 14 residues. The germline V and J ends were trimmed by 6 bases and 2 bases, with 14 bases remaining between them. The chain's CDR3 is CSVGKGFTYNEQFF. Here the CDR3 DNA reads TGCAGCGTGGGGAAGGGGTTTACCTACAATGAGCAGTTCTTC.

There are a few counts of this clonotype. A much bigger clone sits one base away, suggesting this may be a read error. This chain uses TRBV20-1 with TRBJ2-5; tentative D call: TRBD2 (6 bases). Per the germline V gene, CDR1 is DFQATT and CDR2 is SNEGSKA (reference sequence). This CDR3 is built from 15 residues. The CDR3 loop is CSASNARGGQGTQYF. The CDR3 DNA follows: TGCAGTGCTTCTAACGCGCGGGGAGGCCAAGGGACCCAGTACTTC.

The V and J genes are TRBV6-2 or TRBV6-3 and TRBJ2-7; D is perhaps TRBD1 (6 bases). The CDR3 is made up of 16 amino acids. From germline, CDR1 is MNHEY and CDR2 SVGEGT. V dropped 5 bases and J dropped 2 bases, with 19 bases sitting between them. The DNA of the CDR3 is TGTGCCAGCAGTCCCCTTACTAAGGGACATACCTACGAGCAGTACTTC. It specifies CASSPLTKGHTYEQYF.